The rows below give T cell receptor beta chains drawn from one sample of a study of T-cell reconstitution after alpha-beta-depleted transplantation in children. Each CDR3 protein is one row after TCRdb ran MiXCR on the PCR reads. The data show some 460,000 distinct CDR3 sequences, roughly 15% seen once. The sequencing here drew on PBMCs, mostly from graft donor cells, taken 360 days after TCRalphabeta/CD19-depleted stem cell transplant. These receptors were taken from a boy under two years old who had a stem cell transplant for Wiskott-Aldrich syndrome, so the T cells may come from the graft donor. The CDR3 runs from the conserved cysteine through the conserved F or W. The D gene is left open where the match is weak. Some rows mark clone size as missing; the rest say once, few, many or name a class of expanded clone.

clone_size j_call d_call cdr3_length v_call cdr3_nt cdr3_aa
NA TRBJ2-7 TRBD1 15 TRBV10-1 TGCGCCAGCAGTGAGGGGACAGGGGTACCCTACGAGCAGTACTTC CASSEGTGVPYEQYF
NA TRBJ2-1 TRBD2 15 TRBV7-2 TGTGCCAGCAGCGCAGTGGCGGGAGGCATGAATGAGCAGTTCTTC CASSAVAGGMNEQFF
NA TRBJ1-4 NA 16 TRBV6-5 TGTGCCAGCAGTTACGGGGGACAAGCAACTAATGAAAAACTGTTTTTT CASSYGGQATNEKLFF
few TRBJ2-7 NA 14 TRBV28 TGTGCCAGCAGTTTGGAAACAGGGCCGGACGAGCAGTACTTC CASSLETGPDEQYF
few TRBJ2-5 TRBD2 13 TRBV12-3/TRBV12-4 TGTGCCAGCACCCTAGCGGGAGAAGAGACCCAGTACTTC CASTLAGEETQYF
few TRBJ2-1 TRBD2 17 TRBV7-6 TGTGCCAGCAGCTCCCTAAAGACTAGCGGGGTTATAGATGAGCAGTTCTTC CASSSLKTSGVIDEQFF
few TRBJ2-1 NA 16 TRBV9 TGTGCCAGCAGCGCCCAGCGGGTGAGCTCCTACAATGAGCAGTTCTTC CASSAQRVSSYNEQFF
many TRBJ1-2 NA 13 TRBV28 TGTGCCAGCAGTTTTGTAGGGGCGAATGGCTACACCTTC CASSFVGANGYTF
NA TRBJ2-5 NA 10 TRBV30 TGTGCCTACGGGGCAGCGACCCAGTACTTC CAYGAATQYF
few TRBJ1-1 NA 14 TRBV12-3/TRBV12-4 TGTGCCAGCAGTTTTCACCGCTCGGACAGAAAAGCTTTCTTT CASSFHRSDRKAFF
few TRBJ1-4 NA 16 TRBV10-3 TGTGCCATCAGTGACCCCAGCCTCGGGACTAATGAAAAACTGTTTTTT CAISDPSLGTNEKLFF
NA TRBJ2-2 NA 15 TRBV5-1 TGCGCCAGCAGGCGGACAGAGGCCGCCACCGGGGAGCTGTTTTTT CASRRTEAATGELFF
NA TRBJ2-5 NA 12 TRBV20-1 TGCAGTGTTAGTACCCTTCTGGAGACCCAGTACTTC CSVSTLLETQYF
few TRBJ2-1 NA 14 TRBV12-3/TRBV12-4 TGTGCCAGCAGTTTACAAGGAGGGGTGGGTGAGCAGTTCTTC CASSLQGGVGEQFF
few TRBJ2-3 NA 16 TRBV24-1 TGTGCCACCAGTGATTTGAGGTCCCAGGGCACAGATACGCAGTATTTT CATSDLRSQGTDTQYF
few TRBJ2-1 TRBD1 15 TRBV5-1 TGCGCCAGCAGCTTTCCAGGGGGCGCCTACAATGAGCAGTTCTTC CASSFPGGAYNEQFF
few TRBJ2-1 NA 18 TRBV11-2 TGTGCCAGCAGCTTAGAATTGGGAGGACTAAGATCCTACAATGAGCAGTTCTTC CASSLELGGLRSYNEQFF
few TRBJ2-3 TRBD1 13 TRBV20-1 TGCAGTGCTCCGGGACAGGGGGCAGATACGCAGTATTTT CSAPGQGADTQYF
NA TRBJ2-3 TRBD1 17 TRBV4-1 TGCGCCAGCAGCCAAGTGGGGACAGTGGGTGGCACAGATACGCAGTATTTT CASSQVGTVGGTDTQYF
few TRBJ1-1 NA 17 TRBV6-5 TGTGCCAGCAGTTACACCTTACCTGGACGGCTGAACACTGAAGCTTTCTTT CASSYTLPGRLNTEAFF
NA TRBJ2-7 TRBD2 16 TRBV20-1 TGCAGTGCTAGTGGGCTAGCGGGAGGCGCGCGCAACGAGCAGTACTTC CSASGLAGGARNEQYF
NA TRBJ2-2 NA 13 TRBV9 TGTGCCAGCAGCAAATCCTTCATCGGGGAGCTGTTTTTT CASSKSFIGELFF
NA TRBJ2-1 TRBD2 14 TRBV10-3 TGTGCCATCAGTGAAGGGGTAGCGGGAGTGCGCGTTTTCTTC CAISEGVAGVRVFF
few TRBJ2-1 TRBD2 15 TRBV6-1 TGTGCCAGCATACGACTAGCGGGATCCTACAATGAGCAGTTCTTC CASIRLAGSYNEQFF
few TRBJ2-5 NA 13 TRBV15 TGTGCCACCAGCAGAGTTATCCAAGAGACCCAGTACTTC CATSRVIQETQYF
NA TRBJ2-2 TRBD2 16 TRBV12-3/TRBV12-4 TGTGCCAGCAGTTTACCGAGGACTAGCGTGAGCGGGGAGCTGTTTTTT CASSLPRTSVSGELFF
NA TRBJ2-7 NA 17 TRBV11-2 TGTGCCAGCAGCTTAATTGGGGTGAGACTACCTCGGGGCGAGCAGTACTTC CASSLIGVRLPRGEQYF
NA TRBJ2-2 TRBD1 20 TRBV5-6 TGTGCCAGCAGCTGGGGGCGGGACAGGGTGAATCCCCAGAACACCGGGGAGCTGTTTTTT CASSWGRDRVNPQNTGELFF
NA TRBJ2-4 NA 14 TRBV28 TGTGCCAGCACCCTACAGGGTACCGGAAACATTCAGTACTTC CASTLQGTGNIQYF
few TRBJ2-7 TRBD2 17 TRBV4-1 TGCGCCAGCAGCCGAGGGACTAGCGGGTTCAGCTCCTACGAGCAGTACTTC CASSRGTSGFSSYEQYF
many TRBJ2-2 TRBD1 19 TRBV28 TGTGCCAGCAGCCCCTTTCCGTTTCGGGGACAGGGGGCAACCGGGGAGCTGTTTTTT CASSPFPFRGQGATGELFF
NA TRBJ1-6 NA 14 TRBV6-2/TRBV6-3 TGTGCCAGCAGTTACTTATCAGGACGCTCACCCCTCCACTTT CASSYLSGRSPLHF
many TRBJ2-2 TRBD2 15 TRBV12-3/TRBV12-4 TGTGCCAGCAGTTTCTGGACTAGCGGTACCGGGGAGCTGTTTTTT CASSFWTSGTGELFF
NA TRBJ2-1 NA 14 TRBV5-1 TGCGCCAGCAGCTTTGGGACAACCTTTAATGAGCAGTTCTTC CASSFGTTFNEQFF
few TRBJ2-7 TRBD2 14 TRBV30 TGTGCCTGGAGTAAACTAGCGGGCCTCTACGAGCAGTACTTC CAWSKLAGLYEQYF
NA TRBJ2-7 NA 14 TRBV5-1 TGCGCCAGCAGCTTCTCTATCGGGACGGACGAGCAGTACTTC CASSFSIGTDEQYF
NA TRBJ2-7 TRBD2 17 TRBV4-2 TGTGCCAGCAGCCAAGCTAGCGGGGTAAGGGTCTCCTACGAGCAGTACTTC CASSQASGVRVSYEQYF
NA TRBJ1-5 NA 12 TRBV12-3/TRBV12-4 TGTGCCAGCAGCAGCGGGAGTCAGCCCCAGCATTTT CASSSGSQPQHF
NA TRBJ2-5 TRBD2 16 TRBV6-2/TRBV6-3 TGTGCCAGCAGTTATCTAGCGGGAGTCATCCAAGAGACCCAGTACTTC CASSYLAGVIQETQYF
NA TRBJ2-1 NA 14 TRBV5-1 TGCGCCAGCAGAAACCGGGACGAATACAATGAGCAGTTCTTC CASRNRDEYNEQFF
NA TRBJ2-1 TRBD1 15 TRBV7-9 TGTGCCAGCAGCGCGACAGGGGGTGATCCCAATGAGCAGTTCTTC CASSATGGDPNEQFF
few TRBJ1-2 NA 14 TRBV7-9 TGTGCCAGCAGCACGGGCCCCTTTCAAGGGGGCTACACCTTC CASSTGPFQGGYTF
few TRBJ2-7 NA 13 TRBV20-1 TGCAGTGCTAGTGACAGGAGTCCCTACGAGCAGTACTTC CSASDRSPYEQYF
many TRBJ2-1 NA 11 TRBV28 TGTGCCAGCGGAATGTACAGTGAGCAGTTCTTC CASGMYSEQFF
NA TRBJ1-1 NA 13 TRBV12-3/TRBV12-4 TGTGCGACCATGAGGAGAATGAACACTGAAGCTTTCTTT CATMRRMNTEAFF
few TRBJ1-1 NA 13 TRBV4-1 TGCGCCAGCAGCCAAGGAAGGGACACTGAAGCTTTCTTT CASSQGRDTEAFF
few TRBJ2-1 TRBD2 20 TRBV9 TGTGCCAGCAGCTCCACTAAGGCCCGCACCGGGACTAGCTCCTACAATGAGCAGTTCTTC CASSSTKARTGTSSYNEQFF
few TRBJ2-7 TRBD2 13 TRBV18 TGTGCCAGCTCACCGGGACTAGCGGACGAGCAGTACTTC CASSPGLADEQYF
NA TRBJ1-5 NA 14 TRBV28 TGTGCCAGCAGTTTATGGAGGGGTGGACAGCCCCAGCATTTT CASSLWRGGQPQHF
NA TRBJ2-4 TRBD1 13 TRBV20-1 TGCAGTGCCAGAGGACAGGGGGAAAACATTCAGTACTTC CSARGQGENIQYF